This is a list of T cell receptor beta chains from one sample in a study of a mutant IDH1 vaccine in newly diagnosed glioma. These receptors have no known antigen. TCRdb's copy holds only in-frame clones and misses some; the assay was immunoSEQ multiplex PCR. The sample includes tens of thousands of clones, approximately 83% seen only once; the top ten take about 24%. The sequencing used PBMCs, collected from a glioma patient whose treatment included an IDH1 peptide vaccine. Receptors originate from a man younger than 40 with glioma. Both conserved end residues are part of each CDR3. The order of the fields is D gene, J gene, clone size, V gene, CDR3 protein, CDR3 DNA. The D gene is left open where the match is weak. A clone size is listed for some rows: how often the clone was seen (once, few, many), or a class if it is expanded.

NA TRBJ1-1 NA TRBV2 CASNLGFLAFF TGTGCCAGCAATTTAGGGTTCCTAGCTTTCTTT
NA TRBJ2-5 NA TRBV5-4 CASSHQETQYF TGTGCCAGCAGCCACCAAGAGACCCAGTACTTC
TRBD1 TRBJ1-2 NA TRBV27 CASSLNRGSGGYTF TGTGCCAGCAGTTTAAACAGGGGGTCTGGTGGCTACACCTTC
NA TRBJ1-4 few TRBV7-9 CASSSGWDRYF TGTGCCAGCAGCTCGGGTTGGGACCGTTATTTT
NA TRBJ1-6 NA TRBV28 CACREKTSSYNSPLHF TGTGCCTGTCGGGAAAAAACTAGCTCCTATAATTCACCCCTCCACTTT
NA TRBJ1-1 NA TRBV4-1 CASSQELTVNTEAFF TGCGCCAGCAGCCAAGAACTGACAGTGAACACTGAAGCTTTCTTT
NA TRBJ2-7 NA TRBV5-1 CASSLYSYEQYF TGCGCCAGCAGCTTGTACTCCTACGAGCAGTACTTC
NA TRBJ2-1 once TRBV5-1 CASSLGRGGRGEQFF TGCGCCAGCAGCTTGGGGAGAGGGGGTCGCGGTGAGCAGTTCTTC
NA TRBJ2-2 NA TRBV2 CASILDRNTGELFF TGTGCCAGCATATTGGACAGGAACACCGGGGAGCTGTTTTTT
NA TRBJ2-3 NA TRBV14 CASSQVGDTQYF TGTGCCAGCAGCCAAGTGGGCGATACGCAGTATTTT
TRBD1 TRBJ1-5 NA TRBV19 CASSRDRNQPQHF TGTGCCAGTAGTAGGGACAGAAATCAGCCCCAGCATTTT
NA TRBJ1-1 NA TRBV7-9 CASSLFRTEAFF TGTGCCAGCAGCTTATTTCGGACTGAAGCTTTCTTT
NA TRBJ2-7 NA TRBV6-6 CASSYTREAGSYEQYF TGTGCCAGCAGTTATACCCGAGAAGCGGGCTCCTACGAGCAGTACTTC
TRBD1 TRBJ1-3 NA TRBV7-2 CASSSMGQGAAGNTIYF TGTGCCAGCAGCTCAATGGGACAGGGGGCCGCTGGAAACACCATATATTTT
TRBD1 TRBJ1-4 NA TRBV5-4 CASRRQGEGEKLFF TGTGCCAGCAGAAGACAGGGAGAGGGTGAAAAACTGTTTTTT
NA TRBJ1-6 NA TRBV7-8 CASSRRPGTDNSPLHF TGTGCCAGCAGCCGACGACCCGGGACCGATAATTCACCCCTCCACTTT
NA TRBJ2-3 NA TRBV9 CASSQADTQYF TGTGCCAGCAGCCAGGCGGATACGCAGTATTTT
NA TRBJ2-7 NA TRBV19 CASPDLTSSNEQYF TGTGCCAGTCCTGACCTGACTAGTTCTAACGAGCAGTACTTC
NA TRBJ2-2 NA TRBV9 CASSVGWGRRELFF TGTGCCAGCAGCGTAGGGTGGGGCCGCAGGGAGCTGTTTTTT
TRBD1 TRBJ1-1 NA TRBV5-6 CASSRRTGRNTEAFF TGTGCCAGCAGCCGAAGGACAGGAAGGAACACTGAAGCTTTCTTT
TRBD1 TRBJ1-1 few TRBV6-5 CASSRTGTSRTEAFF TGTGCCAGCAGTCGGACAGGGACTTCCCGAACTGAAGCTTTCTTT
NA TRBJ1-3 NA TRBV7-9 CASSITGSGNTIYF TGTGCCAGCAGCATAACAGGCTCTGGAAACACCATATATTTT
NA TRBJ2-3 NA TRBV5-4 CAIWGRPSTDTQYF TGTGCCATTTGGGGCAGGCCCAGCACAGATACGCAGTATTTT
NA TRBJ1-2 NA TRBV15 CATSRLDSDGYTF TGTGCCACCAGCAGACTGGATTCGGATGGCTACACCTTC
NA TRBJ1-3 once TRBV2 CASSLSSGNTIYF TGTGCCAGCAGCCTTTCATCTGGAAACACCATATATTTT
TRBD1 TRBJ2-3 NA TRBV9 CASSGGQERTDTQYF TGTGCCAGCAGCGGGGGACAGGAACGCACAGATACGCAGTATTTT
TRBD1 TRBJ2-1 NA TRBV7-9 CASSLGGTAYNEQFF TGTGCCAGCAGCTTAGGAGGGACAGCCTACAATGAGCAGTTCTTC
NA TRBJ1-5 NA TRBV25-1 CASSDLGGANQPQHF TGTGCCAGCAGTGACCTCGGCGGGGCCAATCAGCCCCAGCATTTT
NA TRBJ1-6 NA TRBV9 CASSPHPGGTESPLHF TGTGCCAGCAGCCCCCACCCTGGAGGGACGGAATCACCCCTCCACTTT
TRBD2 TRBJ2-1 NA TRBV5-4 CASSTGGSYNEQFF TGTGCCAGCAGCACGGGGGGGTCCTACAATGAGCAGTTCTTC
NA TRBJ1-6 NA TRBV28 CASSLNSPLHF TGTGCCAGCAGTTTAAATTCACCCCTCCACTTT
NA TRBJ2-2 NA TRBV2 CASSDVRIGAGELFF TGTGCCAGCAGTGATGTCAGGATCGGAGCCGGGGAGCTGTTTTTT
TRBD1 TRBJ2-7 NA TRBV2 CASIRGPLLEQYF TGTGCCAGCATAAGGGGGCCTCTTCTCGAGCAGTACTTC
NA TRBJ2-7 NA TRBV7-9 CASSSQLGITYEQYF TGTGCCAGCAGCTCCCAACTTGGGATTACCTACGAGCAGTACTTC
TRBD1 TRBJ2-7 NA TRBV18 CASSPPSGTGYEQYF TGTGCCAGCTCACCACCGTCCGGGACAGGCTACGAGCAGTACTTC
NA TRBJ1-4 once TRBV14 CASSEVVGATNEKLFF TGTGCCAGCAGTGAAGTAGTAGGGGCAACTAATGAAAAACTGTTTTTT
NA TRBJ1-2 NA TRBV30 CAWSPASGFYGYTF TGTGCCTGGAGCCCCGCCAGCGGGTTCTATGGCTACACCTTC
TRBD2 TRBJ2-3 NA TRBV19 CASGGGLDTQYF TGTGCCAGTGGCGGGGGGTTAGATACGCAGTATTTT
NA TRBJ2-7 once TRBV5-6 CASSFQQEGYEQYF TGTGCCAGCAGCTTCCAACAGGAGGGCTACGAGCAGTACTTC
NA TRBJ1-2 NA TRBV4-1 CASSQDRAGTYGYTF TGCGCCAGCAGCCAAGATCGTGCAGGGACATATGGCTACACCTTC
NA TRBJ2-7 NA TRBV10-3 CAISDLPRSYEQYF TGTGCCATCAGTGACCTGCCTCGCTCCTACGAGCAGTACTTC
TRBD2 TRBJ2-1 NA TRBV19 CASSPYGAGGSNEQFF TGTGCCAGTAGTCCCTACGGCGCGGGGGGGAGCAATGAGCAGTTCTTC
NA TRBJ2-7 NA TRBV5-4 CASSLATSGGQYF TGTGCCAGCAGCTTGGCCACCAGCGGCGGTCAGTACTTC
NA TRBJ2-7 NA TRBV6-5 CASSYPGNEQYF TGTGCCAGCAGTTATCCGGGGAACGAGCAGTACTTC
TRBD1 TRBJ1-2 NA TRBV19 CASSAGTVYVYGYTF TGTGCCAGTAGTGCCGGGACAGTCTACGTCTATGGCTACACCTTC